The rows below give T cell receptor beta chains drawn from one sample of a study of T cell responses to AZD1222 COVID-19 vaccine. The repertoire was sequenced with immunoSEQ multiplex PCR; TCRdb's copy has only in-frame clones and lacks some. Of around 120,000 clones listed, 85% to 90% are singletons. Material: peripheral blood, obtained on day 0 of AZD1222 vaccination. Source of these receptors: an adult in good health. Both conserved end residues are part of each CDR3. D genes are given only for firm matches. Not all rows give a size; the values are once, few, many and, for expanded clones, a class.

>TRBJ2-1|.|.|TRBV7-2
CASSLGGTPYNEQFF
TGTGCCAGCAGCTTAGGTGGGACACCTTACAATGAGCAGTTCTTC
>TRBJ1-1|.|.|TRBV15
CATSRGWDTEAFF
TGTGCCACCAGCAGAGGGTGGGACACTGAAGCTTTCTTT
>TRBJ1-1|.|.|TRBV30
CAWNPPTGTSTEAFF
TGTGCCTGGAACCCTCCGACCGGGACATCTACTGAAGCTTTCTTT
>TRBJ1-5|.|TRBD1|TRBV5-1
CASSSGVGGGRQPQHF
TGCGCCAGCAGCTCCGGGGTTGGAGGGGGCAGGCAGCCCCAGCATTTT
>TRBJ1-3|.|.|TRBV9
CASSPGIAGNSGNTIYF
TGTGCCAGCAGCCCAGGGATAGCAGGGAACTCTGGAAACACCATATATTTT
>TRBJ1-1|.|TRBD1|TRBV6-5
CASSKQGPSTEAFF
TGTGCCAGCAGTAAACAGGGGCCGAGTACTGAAGCTTTCTTT
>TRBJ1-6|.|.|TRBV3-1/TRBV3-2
CASTPAGYRSPLHF
TGTGCCAGCACCCCCGCGGGGTATCGCTCACCCCTCCACTTT
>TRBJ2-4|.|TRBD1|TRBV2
CASGGTGDAIQYF
TGTGCCAGCGGCGGGACAGGGGACGCCATTCAGTACTTC
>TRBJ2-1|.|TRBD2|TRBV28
CASSSIGGGSYNEQFF
TGTGCCAGCAGTTCCATCGGGGGGGGCTCCTACAATGAGCAGTTCTTC
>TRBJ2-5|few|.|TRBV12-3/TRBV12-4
CASSFIGSETQYF
TGTGCCAGCAGTTTTATAGGGTCGGAGACCCAGTACTTC
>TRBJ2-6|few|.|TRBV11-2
CASSLSGVSASGANVLTF
TGTGCCAGCAGCTTGTCGGGTGTGTCCGCCTCTGGGGCCAACGTCCTGACTTTC
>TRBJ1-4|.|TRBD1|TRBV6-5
CASRQQGRVEKLFF
TGTGCCAGCAGACAACAGGGGAGGGTCGAAAAACTGTTTTTT
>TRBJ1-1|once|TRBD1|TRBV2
CASRRDRRNTEAFF
TGTGCCAGCAGGAGGGACAGGCGGAACACTGAAGCTTTCTTT
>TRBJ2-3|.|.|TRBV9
CASSVVSDTQYF
TGTGCCAGCAGCGTAGTATCAGATACGCAGTATTTT
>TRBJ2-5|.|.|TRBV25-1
CASSAYQETQYF
TGTGCCAGCAGTGCGTACCAAGAGACCCAGTACTTC
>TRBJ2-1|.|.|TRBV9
CASSVGSGNNEQFF
TGTGCCAGCAGCGTAGGATCCGGGAACAATGAGCAGTTCTTC
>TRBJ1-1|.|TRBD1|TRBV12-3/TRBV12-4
CASSFQGARTFF
TGTGCCAGCAGTTTCCAGGGGGCGAGAACTTTCTTT
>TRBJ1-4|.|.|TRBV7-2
CASSLGRANEKLFF
TGTGCCAGCAGCTTAGGGAGGGCTAATGAAAAACTGTTTTTT
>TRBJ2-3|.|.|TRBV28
CASSPWDTQRTDTQYF
TGTGCCAGCAGTCCCTGGGACACTCAACGCACAGATACGCAGTATTTT
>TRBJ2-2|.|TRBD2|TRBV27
CASSYLLAGGPGELFF
TGTGCCAGCAGTTACTTGCTAGCGGGGGGCCCCGGGGAGCTGTTTTTT
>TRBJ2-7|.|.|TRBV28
CASSLLAYEQYF
TGTGCCAGCAGTTTGCTGGCCTACGAGCAGTACTTC
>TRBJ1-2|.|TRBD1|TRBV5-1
CASSRKMTGGIADNYGYTF
TGCGCCAGCAGCCGTAAGATGACAGGGGGCATAGCTGACAACTATGGCTACACCTTC
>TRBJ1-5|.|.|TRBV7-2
CASSLGRSGNQPQHF
TGTGCCAGCAGCCTCGGGCGATCTGGCAATCAGCCCCAGCATTTT
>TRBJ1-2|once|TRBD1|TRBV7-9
CASSLVGTGIGYTF
TGTGCCAGCAGCTTAGTTGGGACAGGGATCGGCTACACCTTC
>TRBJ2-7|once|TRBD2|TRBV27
CASSTPELAAYEQYF
TGTGCCAGCAGTACCCCCGAGCTAGCGGCCTACGAGCAGTACTTC
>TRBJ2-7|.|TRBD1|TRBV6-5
CAGTRDRGRRGEQYF
TGTGCCGGGACTAGGGACAGGGGGCGCCGAGGGGAGCAGTACTTC
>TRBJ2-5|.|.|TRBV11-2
CASSLRVGSVETQYF
TGTGCCAGCAGCTTAAGGGTGGGGAGCGTGGAGACCCAGTACTTC
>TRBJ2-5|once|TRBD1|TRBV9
CASSVEGAGHQETQYF
TGTGCCAGCAGCGTAGAGGGGGCAGGACACCAAGAGACCCAGTACTTC